This TCR beta chain originates from a study of regulatory T cells in long-lasting Graves disease. The time point here: newly diagnosed GD, antithyroid drugs for less than 3 months. With RNA extracted from PBMCs as input, the TCR library was made. Arm-PCR of CDR3 regions with iRepertoire HTBI primers generated TCR beta libraries. TCRdb called the multiplex PCR reads again in MiXCR, with one record for every CDR3 protein. Of 550,000 to 700,000 distinct CDR3 sequences listed, approximately 16% are singletons. The data also belong to a second study, concerning T cells in Graves' hyperthyroidism and ophthalmopathy. From that report: Not enrolled were patients with uncontrolled infection, other autoimmune disease, pregnancy or lactation.

Here the sequenced sample was peripheral blood mononuclear cells (PBMCs), taken at new diagnosis, from a patient treated with antithyroid drugs. The TCR comes from a man aged 18 to 30 with Graves disease.

The CDR3 coding sequence is TGTGCCAGCGGCGAGTATGGGGGAGGGGACAATGAGCAGTTCTTC. This encodes CASGEYGGGDNEQFF. V is TRBV9 and J is TRBJ2-1; 7 bases map to TRBD2. V lost 7 bases, J lost 5 bases, and 12 bases stayed unmatched. Germline assignment: CDR1 SGDLS and CDR2 YYNGEE. The CDR3 is 15 residues long.